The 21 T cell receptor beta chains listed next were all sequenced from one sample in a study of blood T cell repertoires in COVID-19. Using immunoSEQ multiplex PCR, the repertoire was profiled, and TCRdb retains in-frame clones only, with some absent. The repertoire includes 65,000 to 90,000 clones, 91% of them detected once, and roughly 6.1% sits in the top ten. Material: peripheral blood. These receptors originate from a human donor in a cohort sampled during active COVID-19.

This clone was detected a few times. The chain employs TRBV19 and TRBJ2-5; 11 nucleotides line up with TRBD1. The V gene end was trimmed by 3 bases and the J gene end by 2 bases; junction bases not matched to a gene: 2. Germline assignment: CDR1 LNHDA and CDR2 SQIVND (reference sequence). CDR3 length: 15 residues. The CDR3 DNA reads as TGTGCCAGTAGTATGGACAGGGGGCTGCAAGAGACCCAGTACTTC. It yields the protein CASSMDRGLQETQYF.

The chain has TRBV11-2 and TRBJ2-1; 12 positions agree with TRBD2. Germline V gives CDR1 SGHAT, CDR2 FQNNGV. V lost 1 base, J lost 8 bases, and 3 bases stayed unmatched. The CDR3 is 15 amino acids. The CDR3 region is CASSLGSSGGDEQFF. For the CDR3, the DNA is TGTGCCAGCAGCTTAGGCTCTAGCGGGGGGGATGAGCAGTTCTTC.

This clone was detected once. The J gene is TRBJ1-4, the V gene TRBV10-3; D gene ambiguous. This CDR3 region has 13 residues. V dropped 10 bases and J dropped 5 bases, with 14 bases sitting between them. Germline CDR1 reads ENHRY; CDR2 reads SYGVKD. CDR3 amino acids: CATKPGMNEKLFF. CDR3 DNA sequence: TGTGCCACGAAACCCGGGATGAATGAAAAACTGTTTTTT.

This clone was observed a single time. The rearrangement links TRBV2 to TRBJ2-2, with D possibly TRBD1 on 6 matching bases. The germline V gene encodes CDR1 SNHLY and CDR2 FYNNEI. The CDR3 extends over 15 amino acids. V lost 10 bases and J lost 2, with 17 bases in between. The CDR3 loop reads CATRSGTINTGELFF. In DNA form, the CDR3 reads TGTGCCACCCGATCCGGGACAATCAACACCGGGGAGCTGTTTTTT.

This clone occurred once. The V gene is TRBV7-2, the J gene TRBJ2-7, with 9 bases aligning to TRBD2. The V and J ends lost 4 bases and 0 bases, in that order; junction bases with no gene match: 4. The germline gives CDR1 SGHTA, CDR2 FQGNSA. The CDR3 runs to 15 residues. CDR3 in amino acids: CASSSRLAASYEQYF. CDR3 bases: TGTGCCAGCAGCTCCAGACTAGCGGCCTCCTACGAGCAGTACTTC.

The CDR3 loop reads CASSLGGTGPYEQYF. In DNA form, the CDR3 reads TGCGCCAGCAGCTTGGGGGGGACTGGACCCTACGAGCAGTACTTC. The rearrangement joins TRBV5-1 to TRBJ2-7; the D gene is possibly TRBD2 (6 bases). There are 15 residues in the CDR3. Germline CDR1 is SGHRS and CDR2 is YFSETQ. Trimming pared 0 bases from V and 2 bases from J, leaving 12 bases between.

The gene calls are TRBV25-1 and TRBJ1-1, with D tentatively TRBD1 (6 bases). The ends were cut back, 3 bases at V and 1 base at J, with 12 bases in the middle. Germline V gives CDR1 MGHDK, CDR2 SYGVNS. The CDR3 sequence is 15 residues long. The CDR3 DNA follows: TGTGCCAGCAGTGAGTCGCTACAGGGGAACACTGAAGCTTTCTTT. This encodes CASSESLQGNTEAFF.

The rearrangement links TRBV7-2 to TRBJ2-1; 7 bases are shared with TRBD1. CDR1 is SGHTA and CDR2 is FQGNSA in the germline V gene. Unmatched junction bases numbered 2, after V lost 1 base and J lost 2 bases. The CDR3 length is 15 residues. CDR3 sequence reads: CASSLEGATYNEQFF. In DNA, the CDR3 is TGTGCCAGCAGCTTAGAGGGGGCTACCTACAATGAGCAGTTCTTC.

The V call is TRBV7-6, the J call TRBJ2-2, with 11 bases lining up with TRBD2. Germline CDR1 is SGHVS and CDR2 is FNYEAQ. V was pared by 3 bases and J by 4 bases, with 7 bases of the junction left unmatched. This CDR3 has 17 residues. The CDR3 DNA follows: TGTGCCAGCAGCTTGGGGCTAGCGGGGGGTATCACCGGGGAGCTGTTTTTT. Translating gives CASSLGLAGGITGELFF.

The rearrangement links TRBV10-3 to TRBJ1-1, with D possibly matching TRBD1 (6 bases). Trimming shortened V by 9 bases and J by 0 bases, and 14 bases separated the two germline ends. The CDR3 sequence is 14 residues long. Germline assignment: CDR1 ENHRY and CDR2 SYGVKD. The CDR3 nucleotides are TGTGCCATTAGGACAGAGGCGGTGAACACTGAAGCTTTCTTT. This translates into CAIRTEAVNTEAFF.

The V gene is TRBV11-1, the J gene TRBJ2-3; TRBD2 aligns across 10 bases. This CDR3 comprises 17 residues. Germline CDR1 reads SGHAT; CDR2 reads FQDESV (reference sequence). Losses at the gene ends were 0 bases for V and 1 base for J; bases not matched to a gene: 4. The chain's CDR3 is CASSLAPSGGRTDTQYF. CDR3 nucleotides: TGTGCCAGCAGCTTAGCGCCTAGCGGGGGCCGCACAGATACGCAGTATTTT.

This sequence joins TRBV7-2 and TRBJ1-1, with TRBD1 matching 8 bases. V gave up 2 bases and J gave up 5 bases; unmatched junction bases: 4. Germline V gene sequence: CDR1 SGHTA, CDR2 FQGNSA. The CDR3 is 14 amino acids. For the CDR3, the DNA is TGTGCCAGCAGCTTACAGGGGGCTCGGACTGAAGCTTTCTTT. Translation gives CASSLQGARTEAFF.

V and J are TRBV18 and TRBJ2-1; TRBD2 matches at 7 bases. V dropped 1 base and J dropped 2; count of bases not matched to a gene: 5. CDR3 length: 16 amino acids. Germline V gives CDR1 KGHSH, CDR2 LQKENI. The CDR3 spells CASSPRGAGAYNEQFF. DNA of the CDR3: TGTGCCAGCTCACCACGGGGCGCGGGGGCCTACAATGAGCAGTTCTTC.

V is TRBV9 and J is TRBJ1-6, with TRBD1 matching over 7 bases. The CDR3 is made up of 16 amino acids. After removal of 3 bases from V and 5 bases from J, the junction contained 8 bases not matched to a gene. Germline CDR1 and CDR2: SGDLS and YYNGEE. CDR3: CASSADQTGNNSPLHF. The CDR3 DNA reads TGTGCCAGCAGCGCCGACCAGACAGGGAATAATTCACCCCTCCACTTT.

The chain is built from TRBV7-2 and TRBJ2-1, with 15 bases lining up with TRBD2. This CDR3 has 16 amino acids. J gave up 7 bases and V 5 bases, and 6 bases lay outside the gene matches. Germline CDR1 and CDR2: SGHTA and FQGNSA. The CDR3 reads CASSAPGLAGGNEQFF. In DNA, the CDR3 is TGTGCCAGCAGCGCCCCTGGACTAGCGGGGGGGAATGAGCAGTTCTTC.

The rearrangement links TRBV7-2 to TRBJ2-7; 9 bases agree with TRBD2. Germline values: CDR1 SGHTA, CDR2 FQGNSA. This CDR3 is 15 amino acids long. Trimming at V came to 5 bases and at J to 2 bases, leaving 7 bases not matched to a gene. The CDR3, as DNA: TGTGCCAGCAGCGCCTCTAGCGGGGACACCTACGAGCAGTACTTC. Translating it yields CASSASSGDTYEQYF.

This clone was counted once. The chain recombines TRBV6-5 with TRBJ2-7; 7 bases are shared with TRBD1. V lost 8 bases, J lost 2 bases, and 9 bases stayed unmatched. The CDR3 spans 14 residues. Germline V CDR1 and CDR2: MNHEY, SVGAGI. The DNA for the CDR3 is TGTGCCAGCGGTAGGACAGGAGATCCCTACGAGCAGTACTTC. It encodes CASGRTGDPYEQYF.

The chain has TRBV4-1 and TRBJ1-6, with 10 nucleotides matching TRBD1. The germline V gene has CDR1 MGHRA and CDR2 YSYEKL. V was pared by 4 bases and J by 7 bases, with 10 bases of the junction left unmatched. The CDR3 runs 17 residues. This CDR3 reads CASSRAGTGDFNSPLHF. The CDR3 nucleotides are TGCGCCAGCAGCCGGGCCGGGACAGGGGACTTCAATTCACCCCTCCACTTT.

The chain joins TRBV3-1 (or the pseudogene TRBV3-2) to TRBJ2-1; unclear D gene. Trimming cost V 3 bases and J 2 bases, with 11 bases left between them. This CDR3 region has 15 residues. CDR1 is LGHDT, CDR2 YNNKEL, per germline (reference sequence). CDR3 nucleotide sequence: TGTGCCAGCAGCCAGGCCCCCAGGCCCTACAATGAGCAGTTCTTC. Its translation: CASSQAPRPYNEQFF.

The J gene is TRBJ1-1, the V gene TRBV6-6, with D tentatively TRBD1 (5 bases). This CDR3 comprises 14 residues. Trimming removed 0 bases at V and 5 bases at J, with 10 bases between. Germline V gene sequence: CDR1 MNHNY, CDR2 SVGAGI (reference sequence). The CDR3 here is CASSYSTKGTEAFF. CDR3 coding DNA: TGTGCCAGCAGTTACTCGACGAAGGGGACTGAAGCTTTCTTT.

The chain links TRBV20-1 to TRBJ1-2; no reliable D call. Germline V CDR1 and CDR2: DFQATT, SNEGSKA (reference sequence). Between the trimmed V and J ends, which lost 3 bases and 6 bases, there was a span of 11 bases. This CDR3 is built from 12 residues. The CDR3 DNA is TGCAGTGCTAGTTTGCCAGGAAATGGCTACACCTTC. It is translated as CSASLPGNGYTF.